One T cell receptor beta chain is described in this entry. These data are taken from a study of T cell responses to AZD1222 COVID-19 vaccine. The protocol was immunoSEQ multiplex PCR, while the TCRdb copy is restricted to in-frame clones and leaves out a portion. The data show 150,000 to 200,000 clones, approximately 92% seen once. The germline V gene encodes CDR1 MGHRA and CDR2 YSYEKL. V shed 4 bases and J shed 2 bases, with 6 bases lying between them. The CDR3 has 14 residues. This chain joins TRBV4-1 and TRBJ2-6; maybe TRBD1 (6 bases). Sequencing was performed on peripheral blood, taken on day 0 of AZD1222 vaccination. The receptor comes from an adult in good health. CDR3 nucleotide sequence: TGCGCCAGCAGCCCAGGGGCTGGGGCCAACGTCCTGACTTTC. It encodes CASSPGAGANVLTF.